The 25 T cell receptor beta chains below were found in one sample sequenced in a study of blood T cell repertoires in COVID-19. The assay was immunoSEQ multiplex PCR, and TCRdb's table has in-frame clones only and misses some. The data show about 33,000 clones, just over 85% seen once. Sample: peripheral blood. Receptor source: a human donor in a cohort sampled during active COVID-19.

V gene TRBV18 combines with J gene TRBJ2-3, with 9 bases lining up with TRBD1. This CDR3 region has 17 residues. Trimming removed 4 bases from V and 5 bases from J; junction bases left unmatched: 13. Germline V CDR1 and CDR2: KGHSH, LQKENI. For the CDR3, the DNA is TGTGCCAGCTCACGCTACCAGGGACGACAGGGGGGAGATACGCAGTATTTT. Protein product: CASSRYQGRQGGDTQYF.

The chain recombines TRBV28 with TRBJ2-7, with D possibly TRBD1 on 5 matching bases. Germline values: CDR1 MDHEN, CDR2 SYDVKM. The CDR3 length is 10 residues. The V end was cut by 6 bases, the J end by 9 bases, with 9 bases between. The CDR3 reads CASRRQLQYF. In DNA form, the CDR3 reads TGTGCCAGCAGGCGACAGTTGCAGTACTTC.

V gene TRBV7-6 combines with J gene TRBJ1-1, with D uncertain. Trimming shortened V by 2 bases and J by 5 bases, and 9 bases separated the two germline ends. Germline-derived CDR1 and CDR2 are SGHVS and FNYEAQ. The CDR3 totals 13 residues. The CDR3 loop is CASSLRAGTEAFF. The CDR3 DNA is TGTGCCAGCAGCTTACGTGCGGGGACTGAAGCTTTCTTT.

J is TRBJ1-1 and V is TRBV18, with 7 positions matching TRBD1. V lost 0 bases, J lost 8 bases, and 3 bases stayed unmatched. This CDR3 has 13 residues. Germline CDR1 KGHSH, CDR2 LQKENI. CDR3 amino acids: CASSPPGQLEAFF. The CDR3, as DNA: TGTGCCAGCTCACCACCGGGACAGTTAGAAGCTTTCTTT.

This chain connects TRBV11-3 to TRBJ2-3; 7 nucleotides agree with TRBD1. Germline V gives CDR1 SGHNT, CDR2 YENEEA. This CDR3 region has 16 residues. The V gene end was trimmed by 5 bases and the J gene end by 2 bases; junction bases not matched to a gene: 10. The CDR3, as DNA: TGTGCCAGCAGCCCTGAGTCAGGGGGAATCACAGATACGCAGTATTTT. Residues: CASSPESGGITDTQYF.

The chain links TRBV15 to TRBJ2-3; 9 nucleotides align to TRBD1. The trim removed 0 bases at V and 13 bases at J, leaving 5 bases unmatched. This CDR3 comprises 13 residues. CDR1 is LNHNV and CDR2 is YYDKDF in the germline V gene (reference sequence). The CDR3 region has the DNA TGTGCCACCAGCAGAGATCGGGACAGGGAGAAGTATTTT. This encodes CATSRDRDREKYF.

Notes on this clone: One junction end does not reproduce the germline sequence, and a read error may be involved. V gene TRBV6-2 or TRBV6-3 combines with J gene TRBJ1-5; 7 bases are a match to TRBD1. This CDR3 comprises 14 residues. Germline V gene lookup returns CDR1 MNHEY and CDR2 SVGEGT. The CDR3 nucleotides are TGTGCCACCAGTCGAGGGGGCTCTCCCCAGCCCCAGCATTTT. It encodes CATSRGGSPQPQHF.

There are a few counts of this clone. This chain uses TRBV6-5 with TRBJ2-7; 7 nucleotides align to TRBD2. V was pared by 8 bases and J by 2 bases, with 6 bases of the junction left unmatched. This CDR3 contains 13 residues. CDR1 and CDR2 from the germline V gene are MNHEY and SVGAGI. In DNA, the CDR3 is TGTGCCAGCCGAGAGCGGGGTCCCTACGAGCAGTACTTC. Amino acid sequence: CASRERGPYEQYF.

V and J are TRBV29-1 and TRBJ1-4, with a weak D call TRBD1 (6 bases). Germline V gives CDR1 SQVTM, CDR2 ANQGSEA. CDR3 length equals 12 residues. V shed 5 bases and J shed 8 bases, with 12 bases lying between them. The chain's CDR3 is CSVKGHGEKLFF. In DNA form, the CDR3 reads TGCAGCGTTAAGGGACACGGGGAAAAACTGTTTTTT.

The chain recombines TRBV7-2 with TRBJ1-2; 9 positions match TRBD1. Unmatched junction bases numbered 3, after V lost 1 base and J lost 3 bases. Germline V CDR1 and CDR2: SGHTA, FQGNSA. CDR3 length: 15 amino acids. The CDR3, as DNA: TGTGCCAGCAGCTTAGTAACAGGGGGCGACTATGGCTACACCTTC. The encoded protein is CASSLVTGGDYGYTF.

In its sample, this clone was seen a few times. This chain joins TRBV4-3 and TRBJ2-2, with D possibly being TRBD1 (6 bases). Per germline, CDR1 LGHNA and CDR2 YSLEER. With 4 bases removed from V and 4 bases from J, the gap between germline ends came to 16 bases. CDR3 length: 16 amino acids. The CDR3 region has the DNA TGCGCCAGCAGCCCTTTACAGGGTACCCCCACCGGGGAGCTGTTTTTT. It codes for CASSPLQGTPTGELFF.

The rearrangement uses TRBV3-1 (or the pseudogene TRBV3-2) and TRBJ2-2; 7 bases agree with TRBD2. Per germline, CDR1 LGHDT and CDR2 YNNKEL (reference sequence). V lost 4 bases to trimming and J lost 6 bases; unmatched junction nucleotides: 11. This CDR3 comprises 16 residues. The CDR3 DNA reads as TGTGCCAGCAGCCGACGGGCGGGAGTTTCACCCGGGGAGCTGTTTTTT. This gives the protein CASSRRAGVSPGELFF.

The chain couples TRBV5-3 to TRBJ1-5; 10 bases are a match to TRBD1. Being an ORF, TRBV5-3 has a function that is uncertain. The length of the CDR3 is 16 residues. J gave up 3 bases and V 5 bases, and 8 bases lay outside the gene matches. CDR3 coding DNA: TGTGCCAGAAGACCCCAGACAGGGGGCCCCAATCAGCCCCAGCATTTT. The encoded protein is CARRPQTGGPNQPQHF.

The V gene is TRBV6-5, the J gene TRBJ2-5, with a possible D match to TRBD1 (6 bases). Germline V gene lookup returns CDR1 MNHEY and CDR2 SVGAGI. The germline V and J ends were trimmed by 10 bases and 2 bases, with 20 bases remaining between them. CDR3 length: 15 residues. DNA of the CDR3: TGTGCCATCAGGGGTCGGGTACCGATTCAAGAGACCCAGTACTTC. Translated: CAIRGRVPIQETQYF.

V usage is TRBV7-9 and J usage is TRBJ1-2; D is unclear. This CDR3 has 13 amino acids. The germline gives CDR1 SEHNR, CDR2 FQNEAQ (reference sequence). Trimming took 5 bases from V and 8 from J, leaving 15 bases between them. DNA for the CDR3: TGTGCCAGCAGCCCTAGGCAAGCTGAGGGCTACACCTTC. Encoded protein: CASSPRQAEGYTF.

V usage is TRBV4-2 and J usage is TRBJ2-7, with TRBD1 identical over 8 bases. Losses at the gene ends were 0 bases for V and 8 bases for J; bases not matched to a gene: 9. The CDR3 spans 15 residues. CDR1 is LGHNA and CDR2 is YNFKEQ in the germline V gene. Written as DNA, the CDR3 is TGTGCCAGCAGCCAAGACCCCCAGGGGGCGTCAAAGCAGTACTTC. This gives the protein CASSQDPQGASKQYF.

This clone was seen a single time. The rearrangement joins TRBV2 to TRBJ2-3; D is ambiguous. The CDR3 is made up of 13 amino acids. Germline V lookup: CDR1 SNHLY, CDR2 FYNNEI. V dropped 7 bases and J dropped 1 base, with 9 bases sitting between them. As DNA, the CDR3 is TGTGCCAGCAACCCCCCAGGCACAGATACGCAGTATTTT. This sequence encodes CASNPPGTDTQYF.

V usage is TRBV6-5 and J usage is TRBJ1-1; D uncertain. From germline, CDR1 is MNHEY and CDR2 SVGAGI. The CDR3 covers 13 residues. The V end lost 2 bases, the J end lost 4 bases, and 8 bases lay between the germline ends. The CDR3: CASSYGPVTEAFF. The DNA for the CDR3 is TGTGCCAGCAGTTACGGGCCGGTCACTGAAGCTTTCTTT.

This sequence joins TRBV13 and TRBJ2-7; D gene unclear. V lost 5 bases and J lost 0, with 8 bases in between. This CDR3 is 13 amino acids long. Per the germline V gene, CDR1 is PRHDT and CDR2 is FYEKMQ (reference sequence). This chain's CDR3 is CASSDSLSYEQYF. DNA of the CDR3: TGTGCCAGCAGCGACTCCCTCTCCTACGAGCAGTACTTC. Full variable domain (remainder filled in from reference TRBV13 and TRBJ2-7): AAGVIQSPRHLIKEKRETATLKCYPIPRHDTVYWYQQGPGQDPQFLISFYEKMQSDKGSIPDRFSAQQFSDYHSELNMSSLELGDSALYFCASSDSLSYEQYFGPGTRLTVT.

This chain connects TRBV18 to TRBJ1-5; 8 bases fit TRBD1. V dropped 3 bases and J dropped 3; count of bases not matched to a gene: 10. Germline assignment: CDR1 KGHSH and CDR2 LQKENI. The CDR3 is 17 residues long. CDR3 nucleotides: TGTGCCAGCTCACCTTCAAGCGGGACAGGAGTCAATCAGCCCCAGCATTTT. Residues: CASSPSSGTGVNQPQHF.

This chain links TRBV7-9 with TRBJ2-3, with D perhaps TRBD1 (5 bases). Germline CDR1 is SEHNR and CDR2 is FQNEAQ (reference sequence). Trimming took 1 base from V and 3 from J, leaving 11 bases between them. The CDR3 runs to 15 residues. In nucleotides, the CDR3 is TGTGCCAGCAGCTTAGGCGGCTCAGGGACAGATACGCAGTATTTT. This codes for CASSLGGSGTDTQYF.

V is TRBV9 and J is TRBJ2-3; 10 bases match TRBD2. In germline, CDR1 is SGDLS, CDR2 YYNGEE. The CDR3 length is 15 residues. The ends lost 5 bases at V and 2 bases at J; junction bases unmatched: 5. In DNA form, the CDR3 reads TGTGCCAGCAGTAGCGGGGGGTTTCACACAGATACGCAGTATTTT. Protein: CASSSGGFHTDTQYF.

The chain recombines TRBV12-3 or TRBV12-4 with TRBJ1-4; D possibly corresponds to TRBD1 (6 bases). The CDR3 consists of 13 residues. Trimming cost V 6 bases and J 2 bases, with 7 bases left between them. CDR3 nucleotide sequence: TGTGCCAGCAGACAGGGCACTAATGAAAAACTGTTTTTT. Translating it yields CASRQGTNEKLFF.

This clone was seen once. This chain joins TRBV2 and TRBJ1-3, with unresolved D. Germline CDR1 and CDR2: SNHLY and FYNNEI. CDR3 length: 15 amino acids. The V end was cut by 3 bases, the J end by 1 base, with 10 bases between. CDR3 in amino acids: CASSDTPGSGNTIYF. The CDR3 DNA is TGTGCCAGCAGTGACACCCCCGGTTCTGGAAACACCATATATTTT.

This CDR3 reads CASSHAIYTDTQYF. The DNA of the CDR3 is TGCGCCAGCAGCCACGCCATCTACACAGATACGCAGTATTTT. The chain has TRBV4-3 and TRBJ2-3; no definite D call. The CDR3 contains 14 residues. CDR1 is LGHNA and CDR2 is YSLEER in the germline V gene. Trimming removed 3 bases from V and 2 bases from J, with 9 bases in between.